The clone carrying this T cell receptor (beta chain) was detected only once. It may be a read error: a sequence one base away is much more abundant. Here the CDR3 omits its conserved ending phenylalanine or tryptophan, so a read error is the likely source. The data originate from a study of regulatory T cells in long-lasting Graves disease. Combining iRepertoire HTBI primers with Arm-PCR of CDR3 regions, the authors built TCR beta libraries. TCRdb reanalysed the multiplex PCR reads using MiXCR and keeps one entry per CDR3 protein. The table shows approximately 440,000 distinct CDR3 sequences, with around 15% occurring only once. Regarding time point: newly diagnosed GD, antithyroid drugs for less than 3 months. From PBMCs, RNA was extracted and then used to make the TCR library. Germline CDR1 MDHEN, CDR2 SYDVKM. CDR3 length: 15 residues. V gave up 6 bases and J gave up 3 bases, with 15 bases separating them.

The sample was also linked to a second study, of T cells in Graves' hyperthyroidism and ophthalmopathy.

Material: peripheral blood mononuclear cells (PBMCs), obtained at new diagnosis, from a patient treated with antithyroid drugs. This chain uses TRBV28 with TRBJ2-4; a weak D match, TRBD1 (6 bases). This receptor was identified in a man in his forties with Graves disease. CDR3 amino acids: CASSKPRGSKNIQYL. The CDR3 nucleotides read TGTGCCAGCAGCAAACCCAGGGGAAGCAAAAACATTCAGTACCTC.